This TCR beta chain was recorded in a study of CD8+CD57+ T cells in acquired aplastic anemia. Study-level background: Each DNA sample taken from sorted CD4+ and CD8+ cells came to roughly 3.5 ug on average. Among healthy donors, CD4+ cells averaged roughly 11 million reads.

Note on this clonotype: Its antigen is still unknown.

General observations from the study: Patients were compared with controls for CD8+ Simpson's diversity, and no significant difference emerged.

The TCR beta profiling, which covered VDJ combination and CDR3 sequence, was carried out using genomic DNA as the template. TCRdb reprocessed the reads with MiXCR, giving one entry per CDR3 protein. The data contain roughly 86,000 distinct CDR3 sequences, under 50% of them singletons. The clonotype was recovered from a human donor in good health, serving as a control. Specimen: sorted CD4+, CD8+, or CD8+CD57+ T cells (not recorded which) from PBMCs.

This chain's CDR3 is CATSRARLETQYF. In nucleotides, the CDR3 is TGTGCCACCAGCAGGGCTCGGCTGGAGACCCAGTACTTC. The chain links TRBV2 to TRBJ2-5; tentative D call: TRBD1 (5 bases). Trimming shortened V by 10 bases and J by 5 bases, and 17 bases separated the two germline ends. CDR3 length: 13 residues. Germline V gene lookup returns CDR1 SNHLY and CDR2 FYNNEI.